The 32 T cell receptor beta chains reported below all come from one sample, sequenced in a study of blood T cell repertoires in COVID-19. The table came from immunoSEQ multiplex PCR; TCRdb's copy has only in-frame clones and leaves some out. The repertoire includes 250,000 or so clones, approximately 90% of them detected once, and roughly 1.2% sits in the top ten. Sequencing was done on a sample of PBMCs or T cells enriched from blood (not recorded which). Receptors were obtained from a human donor in a cohort exposed to, infected with or recovered from COVID-19 (not recorded which). The donor label of this sample is uncertain.

CDR3 sequence reads: CASSQERGGETQYF. The CDR3 bases are TGCGCCAGCAGCCAAGAAAGAGGGGGAGAGACCCAGTACTTC. V is TRBV4-3 and J is TRBJ2-5; D may be TRBD1 (6 bases). The V and J ends lost 0 bases and 4 bases respectively, with 9 bases between them. From germline, CDR1 is LGHNA and CDR2 YSLEER. CDR3 length: 14 amino acids.

This sequence joins TRBV6-1 and TRBJ1-1; 8 positions agree with TRBD1. Germline CDR1 is MNHNS and CDR2 is SASEGT. V trimming: 2 bases; J trimming: 11 bases; junction bases outside the gene matches: 13. The CDR3 has 15 residues. CDR3 sequence: CASSEKAGGRVWAFF. The CDR3 DNA follows: TGTGCCAGCAGTGAAAAGGCAGGGGGCCGGGTGTGGGCTTTCTTT.

The chain couples TRBV7-9 to TRBJ2-7; 11 bases agree with TRBD1. Germline-derived CDR1 and CDR2 are SEHNR and FQNEAQ (reference sequence). V was pared by 0 bases and J by 5 bases, with 3 bases of the junction left unmatched. This CDR3 contains 15 residues. CDR3 sequence reads: CASSLAGTGGNEQYF. The CDR3 DNA sequence: TGTGCCAGCAGCTTAGCCGGGACAGGGGGGAACGAGCAGTACTTC. The entire variable domain, with the rest obtained from reference TRBV7-9 and TRBJ2-7, is as follows: DTGVSQNPRHKITKRGQNVTFRCDPISEHNRLYWYRQTLGQGPEFLTYFQNEAQLEKSRLLSDRFSAERPKGSFSTLEIQRTEQGDSAMYLCASSLAGTGGNEQYFGPGTRLTVT.

The V gene is TRBV6-2 or TRBV6-3, the J gene TRBJ1-5, with D possibly matching TRBD1 (5 bases). Between the trimmed V and J ends, which lost 2 bases and 2 bases, there was a span of 13 bases. This CDR3 has 16 amino acids. CDR1 is MNHEY and CDR2 is SVGEGT in the germline V gene. The CDR3 DNA sequence: TGTGCCAGCAGTTACAAGGGGTCGACTGGCAATCAGCCCCAGCATTTT. Translating gives CASSYKGSTGNQPQHF.

In its sample, this clone was seen many times. This chain uses TRBV5-6 with TRBJ1-2; 7 bases line up with TRBD1. The CDR3 is 15 amino acids. V shed 4 bases and J 4 bases; nucleotides not matched to a gene: 10. Germline V lookup: CDR1 SGHDT, CDR2 YYEEEE. CDR3 amino acids: CASSPGVGGFYGYTF. The CDR3 DNA sequence: TGTGCCAGCAGCCCCGGAGTAGGGGGCTTCTATGGCTACACCTTC.

This clone was detected once. The chain uses TRBV6-2 or TRBV6-3 and TRBJ2-6; no definite D call. V lost 5 bases, J lost 1 base, and 9 bases lay in between. Germline assignment: CDR1 MNHEY and CDR2 SVGEGT. The CDR3 runs to 15 residues. The CDR3 region has the DNA TGTGCCAGCAGTCTACAGCTTTCTGGGGCCAACGTCCTGACTTTC. As protein: CASSLQLSGANVLTF.

The chain has TRBV7-9 and TRBJ2-5; TRBD1 agrees at 11 bases. This CDR3 contains 16 residues. Trimming at V came to 6 bases and at J to 4 bases, leaving 10 bases not matched to a gene. The V gene's germline CDR1 is SEHNR and CDR2 FQNEAQ (reference sequence). CDR3 region: CASRPVGTGGSETQYF. The CDR3 coding sequence is TGTGCCAGCAGACCTGTAGGGACAGGGGGTTCAGAGACCCAGTACTTC.

V and J are TRBV6-5 and TRBJ2-3; D is unclear. The V and J ends lost 1 base and 2 bases respectively, with 10 bases between them. The CDR3 sequence is 15 residues long. The V gene's germline CDR1 is MNHEY and CDR2 SVGAGI. The CDR3 DNA sequence: TGTGCCAGCAGTTACTGGGCGTCCGCCACAGATACGCAGTATTTT. Protein sequence: CASSYWASATDTQYF.

CDR3 sequence reads: CASTGEETQYF. CDR3 DNA: TGTGCCAGCACCGGGGAGGAGACCCAGTACTTC. The chain joins TRBV5-6 to TRBJ2-5; possible D gene TRBD2, 5 bases. V was cut by 6 bases and J by 5 bases, with 8 bases left in between. CDR1 is SGHDT and CDR2 is YYEEEE in the germline V gene. This CDR3 is 11 amino acids long.

The rearrangement joins TRBV6-2 or TRBV6-3 to TRBJ2-1; 11 nucleotides match TRBD2. With 5 bases clipped from V and 5 bases from J, the junction kept 8 bases outside the gene matches. The CDR3 consists of 16 residues. Germline CDR1 is MNHEY and CDR2 is SVGEGT. CDR3 loop: CASSRGLAVGDNEQFF. In DNA form, the CDR3 reads TGTGCCAGCAGTCGGGGACTAGCGGTTGGGGACAATGAGCAGTTCTTC.

V is TRBV18 and J is TRBJ2-2; possibly TRBD2 for D (6 bases). From germline, CDR1 is KGHSH and CDR2 LQKENI. CDR3 length equals 13 residues. Trimming removed 3 bases at V and 5 bases at J, with 7 bases between. CDR3 region: CASSPAGTGELFF. CDR3 coding DNA: TGTGCCAGCTCACCGGCGGGGACCGGGGAGCTGTTTTTT. The variable domain in full, completed from reference TRBV18 and TRBJ2-2, reads NAGVMQNPRHLVRRRGQEARLRCSPMKGHSHVYWYRQLPEEGLKFMVYLQKENIIDESGMPKERFSAEFPKEGPSILRIQQVVRGDSAAYFCASSPAGTGELFFGEGSRLTVL.

V gene TRBV7-2 combines with J gene TRBJ2-7; TRBD1 might be the D (5 bases). CDR3 size: 14 residues. CDR1 is SGHTA and CDR2 is FQGNSA in the germline V gene. Trimming removed 2 bases at V and 1 base at J, with 9 bases between. In DNA, the CDR3 is TGTGCCAGCAGCTTACAGGGTGTTTCCTACGAGCAGTACTTC. Its translation: CASSLQGVSYEQYF.

This chain joins TRBV24-1 and TRBJ2-6; 7 bases match TRBD1. This CDR3 has 16 amino acids. CDR1 KGHDR and CDR2 SFDVKD come from the germline V gene. The J segment lost 3 bases and the V segment lost 8 bases, leaving 9 bases of the junction unmatched. This CDR3 reads CATIQGGGFGANVLTF. CDR3 nucleotide sequence: TGTGCCACCATCCAAGGGGGCGGATTTGGGGCCAACGTCCTGACTTTC.

J is TRBJ2-1 and V is TRBV11-1; 7 bases are shared with TRBD1. Germline V gene data show CDR1 as SGHAT and CDR2 as FQDESV (reference sequence). The CDR3 spans 13 residues. J was trimmed by 7 bases and V by 2 bases; bases with no gene match: 2. CDR3 coding DNA: TGTGCCAGCAGCTTATCGGGACAGAATGAGCAGTTCTTC. It codes for CASSLSGQNEQFF.

The V gene is TRBV7-9, the J gene TRBJ2-5; 9 bases agree with TRBD1. After removal of 4 bases from V and 4 bases from J, the junction contained 4 bases not matched to a gene. Germline V gene data show CDR1 as SEHNR and CDR2 as FQNEAQ (reference sequence). The CDR3 contains 14 residues. The CDR3 sequence is CASSSRQGGETQYF. CDR3 coding DNA: TGTGCCAGCAGCTCTCGACAGGGGGGAGAGACCCAGTACTTC.

This clone appeared once. J is TRBJ2-7 and V is TRBV11-2, with a tentative D call TRBD2 (6 bases). The CDR3 extends over 13 amino acids. V was cut by 11 bases and J by 1 base, with 15 bases left in between. CDR1 is SGHAT and CDR2 is FQNNGV in the germline V gene. CDR3 sequence: CAAGRVGSYEQYF. DNA of the CDR3: TGTGCCGCGGGGCGGGTCGGGTCCTACGAGCAGTACTTC.

This chain joins TRBV29-1 and TRBJ1-3; D uncertain. Trimming removed 4 bases from V and 4 bases from J, with 11 bases in between. The CDR3 has 13 residues. Germline assignment: CDR1 SQVTM and CDR2 ANQGSEA. CDR3 in amino acids: CSVALSRGNTIYF. As DNA, the CDR3 is TGCAGCGTTGCCCTATCCCGAGGAAACACCATATATTTT.

The sample holds one count of this clone. The chain uses TRBV7-2 and TRBJ1-4, with D possibly TRBD1 on 5 matching bases. The CDR3 has 16 residues. Trimming left V 5 bases short and J 0 bases short, with 13 bases between. CDR1 SGHTA and CDR2 FQGNSA come from the germline V gene. CDR3 sequence reads: CASSPRGSPTNEKLFF. CDR3 sequence (DNA): TGTGCCAGCAGCCCGCGGGGGTCCCCAACTAATGAAAAACTGTTTTTT.

V is TRBV5-6 and J is TRBJ2-3, with 7 bases aligning to TRBD1. The CDR3 is 15 amino acids. V shed 0 bases, J shed 3 bases, and the junction held 4 bases outside the gene matches. Germline lookup yields CDR1 SGHDT and CDR2 YYEEEE. CDR3 amino acids: CASSLDGTATDTQYF. CDR3 coding DNA: TGTGCCAGCAGCTTGGACGGGACAGCAACAGATACGCAGTATTTT. The full variable domain, with the rest looked up from reference TRBV5-6 and TRBJ2-3, is DAGVTQSPTHLIKTRGQQVTLRCSPKSGHDTVSWYQQALGQGPQFIFQYYEEEERQRGNFPDRFSGHQFPNYSSELNVNALLLGDSALYLCASSLDGTATDTQYFGPGTRLTVL.

The chain recombines TRBV7-9 with TRBJ1-1; D remains ambiguous. Germline values: CDR1 SEHNR, CDR2 FQNEAQ (reference sequence). There are 12 residues in the CDR3. Trimming pared 6 bases from V and 2 bases from J, leaving 7 bases between. The CDR3: CASRQDNTEAFF. The DNA of the CDR3 is TGTGCCAGCAGGCAGGATAACACTGAAGCTTTCTTT.

This chain connects TRBV10-2 to TRBJ2-1; 12 bases agree with TRBD2. The germline V gene encodes CDR1 WSHSY and CDR2 SAAADI. The CDR3 loop spans 17 amino acids. V trimming: 7 bases; J trimming: 8 bases; junction bases outside the gene matches: 15. The CDR3 nucleotides are TGCGCCAGCACTCCATGGACTAGCGGGGAATCTGAGCATGAGCAGTTCTTC. It is translated as CASTPWTSGESEHEQFF.

The chain uses TRBV7-9 and TRBJ1-4; 8 bases agree with TRBD1. The CDR3 sequence is 12 residues long. Germline V gene lookup returns CDR1 SEHNR and CDR2 FQNEAQ (reference sequence). V lost 5 bases to trimming and J lost 7 bases; unmatched junction nucleotides: 0. The CDR3 DNA reads as TGTGCCAGCAGCACAGGGGGTGAAAAACTGTTTTTT. This sequence encodes CASSTGGEKLFF.

The chain couples TRBV29-1 to TRBJ1-5, with 8 positions matching TRBD1. In germline, CDR1 is SQVTM, CDR2 ANQGSEA. Trimming took 4 bases from V and 5 from J; bases not matched to a gene: 4. The CDR3 has 13 residues. CDR3 in DNA: TGCAGCGTTGTATCAGGGGGCGATCAGCCCCAGCATTTT. This gives the protein CSVVSGGDQPQHF.

The V gene is TRBV7-9, the J gene TRBJ2-1, with 10 bases that match TRBD1. Unmatched junction bases numbered 3, after V lost 1 base and J lost 6 bases. This CDR3 is 15 amino acids long. CDR1 and CDR2 from the germline V gene are SEHNR and FQNEAQ (reference sequence). Here the CDR3 DNA reads TGTGCCAGCAGCTTAGGACAGGGGGCAAGCAATGAGCAGTTCTTC. Its protein is CASSLGQGASNEQFF.

The chain is built from TRBV7-9 and TRBJ1-2; a weak D match, TRBD1 (6 bases). Between the trimmed V and J ends, which lost 2 bases and 6 bases, there was a span of 16 bases. This CDR3 spans 15 amino acids. From germline, CDR1 is SEHNR and CDR2 FQNEAQ (reference sequence). CDR3 sequence reads: CASSLTARGDHGYTF. CDR3 DNA: TGTGCCAGCAGCTTAACAGCCAGGGGAGACCATGGCTACACCTTC.

The J gene is TRBJ1-5, the V gene TRBV9; TRBD1 is a possible D gene (5 bases). Deletions cut 7 bases from V and 3 bases from J, with 14 bases between. This CDR3 has 14 residues. Germline CDR1 and CDR2: SGDLS and YYNGEE. The CDR3, as DNA: TGTGCCAGCGGGCAGGGTTTATTCAATCAGCCCCAGCATTTT. This sequence encodes CASGQGLFNQPQHF.

This clone was observed a handful of times. The chain combines TRBV18 with TRBJ1-1; D is unclear. This CDR3 comprises 14 residues. CDR1 and CDR2 from the germline V gene are KGHSH and LQKENI. Trimming removed 5 bases from V and 10 bases from J, with 20 bases in between. The CDR3 loop is CASSTPAANRRAFF. For the CDR3, the DNA is TGTGCCAGCTCAACCCCAGCGGCGAATCGGAGAGCTTTCTTT.

This sequence joins TRBV19 and TRBJ1-6, with 12 bases fitting TRBD1. Germline V gene sequence: CDR1 LNHDA, CDR2 SQIVND (reference sequence). V lost 4 bases to trimming and J lost 8 bases; unmatched junction nucleotides: 15. The CDR3 length is 19 residues. The chain's CDR3 is CASSTEGTPGQGAYSPLHF. Written as DNA, the CDR3 is TGTGCCAGTAGTACCGAGGGGACGCCGGGACAGGGGGCTTATTCACCCCTCCACTTT.

V and J are TRBV7-3 and TRBJ1-2, with D tentatively TRBD1 (6 bases). Trimming left V 2 bases short and J 6 bases short, with 13 bases between. Per the germline V gene, CDR1 is SGHTA and CDR2 is FQGTGA. This CDR3 contains 14 residues. The CDR3 coding sequence is TGTGCCAGCAGCTTAGGGGCGGGGGCTGATGGCTACACCTTC. As protein: CASSLGAGADGYTF. Full variable domain (missing parts from reference TRBV7-3 and TRBJ1-2): GAGVSQTPSNKVTEKGKYVELRCDPISGHTALYWYRQSLGQGPEFLIYFQGTGAADDSGLPNDRFFAVRPEGSVSTLKIQRTERGDSAVYLCASSLGAGADGYTFGSGTRLTVV.

The chain links TRBV27 to TRBJ2-3; 10 bases fit TRBD2. Looked up from germline, CDR1 is MNHEY and CDR2 is SMNVEV (reference sequence). The J segment lost 0 bases and the V segment lost 0 bases, leaving 3 bases of the junction unmatched. This CDR3 is 17 amino acids long. CDR3 in DNA: TGTGCCAGCAGTTTATCCCAGACTAGCGGGAGCACAGATACGCAGTATTTT. Protein: CASSLSQTSGSTDTQYF.

The chain employs TRBV5-1 and TRBJ1-1; D is unresolved. V was pared by 3 bases and J by 0 bases, with 6 bases between. This CDR3 spans 13 amino acids. CDR1 and CDR2 (germline): SGHRS, YFSETQ. The CDR3 sequence: CASSSGLNTEAFF. DNA for the CDR3: TGCGCCAGCAGCTCCGGGTTGAACACTGAAGCTTTCTTT.

The gene calls are TRBV28 and TRBJ2-7; 9 positions agree with TRBD1. The CDR3 is 14 amino acids. Germline trimming cut 5 bases from V and 5 bases from J; bases unmatched to any gene: 7. The germline gives CDR1 MDHEN, CDR2 SYDVKM. This CDR3 is CASSPRTGVNEQYF. The CDR3 DNA reads TGTGCCAGCAGTCCGCGGACAGGGGTCAACGAGCAGTACTTC.